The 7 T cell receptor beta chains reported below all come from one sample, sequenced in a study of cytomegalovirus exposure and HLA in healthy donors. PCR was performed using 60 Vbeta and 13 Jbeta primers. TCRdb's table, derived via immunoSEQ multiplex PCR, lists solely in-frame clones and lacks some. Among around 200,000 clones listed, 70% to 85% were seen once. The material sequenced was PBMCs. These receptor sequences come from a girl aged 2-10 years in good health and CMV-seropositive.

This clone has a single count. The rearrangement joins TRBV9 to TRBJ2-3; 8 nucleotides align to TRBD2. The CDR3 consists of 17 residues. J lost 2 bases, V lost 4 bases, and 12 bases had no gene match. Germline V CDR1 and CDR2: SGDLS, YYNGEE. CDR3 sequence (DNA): TGTGCCAGCAGCTTCACGGGGGGGGCGGATTACACAGATACGCAGTATTTT. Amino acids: CASSFTGGADYTDTQYF.

The CDR3 DNA reads TGTGCCAGCTCAGTTGCGGGAGGAATAGCCGGGGAGCTGTTTTTT. Translation gives CASSVAGGIAGELFF. V gene TRBV18 combines with J gene TRBJ2-2; 8 bases match TRBD2. This CDR3 comprises 15 residues. V shed 5 bases, J shed 6 bases, and the junction held 8 bases outside the gene matches. Germline assignment: CDR1 KGHSH and CDR2 LQKENI.

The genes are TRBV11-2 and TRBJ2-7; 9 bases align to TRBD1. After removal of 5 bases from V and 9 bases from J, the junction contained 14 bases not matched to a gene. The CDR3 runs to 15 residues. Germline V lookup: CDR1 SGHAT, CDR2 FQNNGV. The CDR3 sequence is CASSHAGTGPLGQYF. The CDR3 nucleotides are TGTGCCAGCAGCCACGCCGGGACAGGGCCCCTCGGGCAGTACTTC. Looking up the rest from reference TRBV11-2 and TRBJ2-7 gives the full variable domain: EAGVAQSPRYKIIEKRQSVAFWCNPISGHATLYWYQQILGQGPKLLIQFQNNGVVDDSQLPKDRFSAERLKGVDSTLKIQPAKLEDSAVYLCASSHAGTGPLGQYFGPGTRLTVT.

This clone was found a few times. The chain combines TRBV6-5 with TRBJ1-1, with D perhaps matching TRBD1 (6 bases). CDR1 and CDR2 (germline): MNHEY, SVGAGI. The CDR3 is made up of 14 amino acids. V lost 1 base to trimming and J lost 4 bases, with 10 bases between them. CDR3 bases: TGTGCCAGCAGTTACTTACAGGGCAGCACTGAAGCTTTCTTT. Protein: CASSYLQGSTEAFF.

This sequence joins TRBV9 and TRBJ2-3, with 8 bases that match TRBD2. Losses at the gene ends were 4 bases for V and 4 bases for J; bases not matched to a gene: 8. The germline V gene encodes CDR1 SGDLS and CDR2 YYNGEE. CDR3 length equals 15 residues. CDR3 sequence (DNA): TGTGCCAGCAGCCCTCCCGCTAGCGGGTCAGATACGCAGTATTTT. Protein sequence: CASSPPASGSDTQYF.

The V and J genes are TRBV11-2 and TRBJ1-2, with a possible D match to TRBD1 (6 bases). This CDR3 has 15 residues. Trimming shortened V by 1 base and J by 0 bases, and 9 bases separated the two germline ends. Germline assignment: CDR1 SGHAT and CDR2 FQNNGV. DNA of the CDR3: TGTGCCAGCAGCTTAGGCAGGGGAGCTAACTATGGCTACACCTTC. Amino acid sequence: CASSLGRGANYGYTF.

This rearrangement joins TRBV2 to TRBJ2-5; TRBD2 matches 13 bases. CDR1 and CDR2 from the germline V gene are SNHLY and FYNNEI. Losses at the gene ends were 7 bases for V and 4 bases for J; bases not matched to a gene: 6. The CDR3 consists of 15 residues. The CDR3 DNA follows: TGTGCCAGCACCGGGACTAGCGGGATTGGAGAGACCCAGTACTTC. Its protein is CASTGTSGIGETQYF.